The present TCR beta chain was sequenced within a study of cytomegalovirus exposure and HLA in healthy donors. Points from the study as a whole: The presence/absence work took it that sequencing depth was about the same across donors. The study recorded some 160 TCR beta chains that were cytomegalovirus-associated.

Note on this clone: Its antigen is still unknown.

A multiplex PCR was run with 60 Vbeta primers and 13 Jbeta primers. Repertoires were generated with immunoSEQ multiplex PCR, while TCRdb's copy carries only in-frame clones and drops some. The table shows about 67,000 clones, with 65% to 70% occurring only once. The CDR3 is made up of 17 amino acids. Trimming took 7 bases from V and 2 from J; bases not matched to a gene: 14. Per germline, CDR1 SGHVS and CDR2 FQNEAQ. Material: PBMCs. This TCR was recovered from a woman in her 30s in good health and CMV-seronegative. The chain employs TRBV7-8 and TRBJ1-5; 7 bases match TRBD1. Here the CDR3 DNA reads TGTGCCAGCACCCCTTTTGGAGGGGGCCAGGGCAATCAGCCCCAGCATTTT. It codes for CASTPFGGGQGNQPQHF.